Following are 23 T cell receptor beta chains from one sample sequenced in a study of cytomegalovirus exposure and HLA in healthy donors. Amplification used 60 Vbeta primers and 13 Jbeta primers. The method was immunoSEQ multiplex PCR; TCRdb's version includes in-frame clones alone and lacks a portion of them. Here the sample spans under 70,000 clones, 70% to 80% being singletons. The sample was PBMCs. The origin of the receptors is a woman in her sixties or seventies in good health and CMV-seropositive.

The V gene is TRBV6-1, the J gene TRBJ2-7, with a tentative D call TRBD2 (6 bases). CDR1 is MNHNS, CDR2 SASEGT, per germline. The CDR3 is made up of 14 amino acids. Trimming cost V 1 base and J 4 bases, with 11 bases left between them. The CDR3 coding sequence is TGTGCCAGCAGTGAAGGGGTAGGAGGGTACGAGCAGTACTTC. Translating it yields CASSEGVGGYEQYF.

The chain employs TRBV6-1 and TRBJ1-1; possibly TRBD1 for D (6 bases). The CDR3 spans 14 residues. Germline CDR1 is MNHNS and CDR2 is SASEGT. Trimming left V 6 bases short and J 7 bases short, with 18 bases between. CDR3 residues: CASRKDGTLDEAFF. CDR3 coding DNA: TGTGCCAGCAGGAAGGACGGGACACTAGATGAAGCTTTCTTT.

V is TRBV19 and J is TRBJ2-7, with TRBD2 identical over 9 bases. The CDR3 covers 16 residues. The trim removed 3 bases at V and 2 bases at J, leaving 8 bases unmatched. Germline CDR1 LNHDA, CDR2 SQIVND (reference sequence). Written as DNA, the CDR3 is TGTGCCAGTAGTATTCTGAGCGGGGGGTCGACCTACGAGCAGTACTTC. Translating it yields CASSILSGGSTYEQYF. Complete variable domain (other parts from reference TRBV19 and TRBJ2-7): DGGITQSPKYLFRKEGQNVTLSCEQNLNHDAMYWYRQDPGQGLRLIYYSQIVNDFQKGDIAEGYSVSREKKESFPLTVTSAQKNPTAFYLCASSILSGGSTYEQYFGPGTRLTVT.

The chain uses TRBV6-5 and TRBJ1-2; unclear D gene. Trimming shortened V by 2 bases and J by 4 bases, and 11 bases separated the two germline ends. CDR1 and CDR2 (germline): MNHEY, SVGAGI. The CDR3 spans 14 residues. CDR3 nucleotides: TGTGCCAGCAGTTACGGGTTGAGCGGCTATGGCTACACCTTC. It translates to CASSYGLSGYGYTF.

The table lists this clone with a count of one. The chain uses TRBV10-3 and TRBJ1-2; 7 bases agree with TRBD1. The length of the CDR3 is 15 residues. Germline assignment: CDR1 ENHRY and CDR2 SYGVKD. The V segment lost 10 bases and the J segment 4 bases; nucleotides outside the gene matches: 15. CDR3 region: CATIIRQGGSYGYTF. CDR3 sequence (DNA): TGTGCCACCATCATCAGGCAGGGGGGCTCCTATGGCTACACCTTC.

V and J are TRBV15 and TRBJ2-5; 10 bases are shared with TRBD2. V shed 4 bases and J 5 bases; nucleotides not matched to a gene: 4. Germline loops: CDR1 LNHNV, CDR2 YYDKDF (reference sequence). The CDR3 extends over 14 amino acids. The CDR3 loop reads CATSTGTSAETQYF. The CDR3 DNA reads as TGTGCCACCAGCACCGGGACTAGCGCGGAGACCCAGTACTTC.

The chain recombines TRBV7-2 with TRBJ2-6; 9 positions match TRBD1. The CDR3 sequence is 18 residues long. With V trimmed by 4 bases and J by 1 base, 8 bases remained unmatched. Germline V lookup: CDR1 SGHTA, CDR2 FQGNSA. The CDR3 DNA is TGTGCCAGCAGCTCAACAGGGGGCTTGTCTTCTGGGGCCAACGTCCTGACTTTC. Protein sequence: CASSSTGGLSSGANVLTF.

The gene calls are TRBV6-5 and TRBJ1-2; D may be TRBD1 (6 bases). Germline V gene data show CDR1 as MNHEY and CDR2 as SVGAGI. The CDR3 is 11 amino acids. Trimming took off 6 bases at V and 9 bases at J, with 11 bases between the two ends. CDR3 protein: CASRQGSSYTF. For the CDR3, the DNA is TGTGCCAGCAGACAGGGTTCGAGCTACACCTTC.

The chain employs TRBV6-4 and TRBJ2-1; TRBD2 agrees at 12 bases. This CDR3 comprises 16 residues. The ends lost 5 bases at V and 7 bases at J; junction bases unmatched: 9. The V gene's germline CDR1 is MRHNA and CDR2 SNTAGT. The CDR3 DNA reads TGTGCCAGCAGTACTACACTAGCGGGGGGCCCGAATGAGCAGTTCTTC. Its protein product is CASSTTLAGGPNEQFF.

This clone was picked up a small number of times. CDR3 nucleotide sequence: TGTGCCACCAGCAGAGATATGAGTGAAGCTTTCTTT. Translation: CATSRDMSEAFF. This rearrangement joins TRBV15 to TRBJ1-1; D is uncertain. V was trimmed by 0 bases and J by 7 bases, leaving 6 bases between them. The germline V gene encodes CDR1 LNHNV and CDR2 YYDKDF (reference sequence). The CDR3 has 12 residues. Variable domain in full (rest from reference TRBV15 and TRBJ1-1): DAMVIQNPRYQVTQFGKPVTLSCSQTLNHNVMYWYQQKSSQAPKLLFHYYDKDFNNEADTPDNFQSRRPNTSFCFLDIRSPGLGDTAMYLCATSRDMSEAFFGQGTRLTVV.

The rearrangement uses TRBV28 and TRBJ2-3, with 8 bases matching TRBD2. Germline V CDR1 and CDR2: MDHEN, SYDVKM. This CDR3 is built from 15 residues. The V and J ends lost 4 bases and 3 bases, in that order; junction bases with no gene match: 6. The DNA for the CDR3 is TGTGCCAGCAGTTCAGCGGGGGACGATACAGATACGCAGTATTTT. It specifies CASSSAGDDTDTQYF.

V usage is TRBV4-3 and J usage is TRBJ1-2, with 7 bases aligning to TRBD1. Germline-derived CDR1 and CDR2 are LGHNA and YSLEER. Trimming removed 1 base from V and 2 bases from J; junction bases left unmatched: 4. The CDR3 runs to 15 residues. The chain's CDR3 is CASSQALGGNYGYTF. In DNA, the CDR3 is TGCGCCAGCAGCCAAGCCTTAGGGGGCAACTATGGCTACACCTTC.

This clone was detected many times. The chain uses TRBV7-9 and TRBJ1-2; TRBD1 matches at 8 bases. Germline values: CDR1 SEHNR, CDR2 FQNEAQ (reference sequence). The CDR3 sequence is 14 residues long. Trimming took 5 bases from V and 4 from J; bases not matched to a gene: 6. This CDR3 reads CASSTTTGVYGYTF. In DNA form, the CDR3 reads TGTGCCAGCAGCACCACGACAGGGGTCTATGGCTACACCTTC.

This clone has only a few counts. The chain has TRBV9 and TRBJ2-1; D is perhaps TRBD2 (5 bases). CDR3 size: 16 residues. CDR1 is SGDLS and CDR2 is YYNGEE in the germline V gene. V was clipped by 0 bases and J by 6 bases, with 16 bases between them. The CDR3 protein is CASSVGPAAGLNEQFF. The CDR3 bases are TGTGCCAGCAGCGTAGGGCCAGCGGCGGGTCTCAATGAGCAGTTCTTC.

V and J are TRBV30 and TRBJ1-5; D is unclear. The CDR3 is made up of 13 amino acids. Per the germline V gene, CDR1 is GTSNPN and CDR2 is SVGIG (reference sequence). With 1 base removed from V and 10 bases from J, the gap between germline ends came to 14 bases. The chain's CDR3 is CAWSAQTNRPQHF. CDR3 DNA: TGTGCCTGGAGTGCACAAACCAATCGACCCCAGCATTTT. Full variable domain (rest looked up from reference TRBV30 and TRBJ1-5): SQTIHQWPATLVQPVGSPLSLECTVEGTSNPNLYWYRQAAGRGLQLLFYSVGIGQISSEVPQNLSASRPQDRQFILSSKKLLLSDSGFYLCAWSAQTNRPQHFGDGTRLSIL.

The chain is built from TRBV7-2 and TRBJ2-1; D is ambiguous. CDR3 length equals 14 residues. Trimming took 2 bases from V and 3 from J, leaving 8 bases between them. Germline V gene data show CDR1 as SGHTA and CDR2 as FQGNSA. For the CDR3, the DNA is TGTGCCAGCAGCTTACCTGGCAGCTACAATGAGCAGTTCTTC. It yields the protein CASSLPGSYNEQFF.

The sample holds a few counts of this clone. The chain is built from TRBV13 and TRBJ1-1; maybe TRBD1 (6 bases). This CDR3 is 14 amino acids long. In germline, CDR1 is PRHDT, CDR2 FYEKMQ (reference sequence). Deletions cut 1 base from V and 4 bases from J, with 10 bases between. CDR3 in DNA: TGTGCCAGCAGCTTAGAACAGGGCCTCACTGAAGCTTTCTTT. Protein sequence: CASSLEQGLTEAFF.

V usage is TRBV4-3 and J usage is TRBJ1-2; 8 positions agree with TRBD1. CDR1 is LGHNA, CDR2 YSLEER, per germline. The CDR3 has 15 amino acids. V shed 1 base, J shed 4 bases, and the junction held 5 bases outside the gene matches. The CDR3 protein is CASSQAAGGAYGYTF. The CDR3 DNA follows: TGCGCCAGCAGCCAAGCGGCAGGGGGCGCCTATGGCTACACCTTC.

The V and J genes are TRBV6-5 and TRBJ2-4; TRBD2 might be the D (6 bases). Trimming shortened V by 0 bases and J by 3 bases, and 12 bases separated the two germline ends. The CDR3 spans 16 residues. Germline V gene lookup returns CDR1 MNHEY and CDR2 SVGAGI. CDR3 sequence: CASSYSGGRGKNIQYF. The CDR3 nucleotides read TGTGCCAGCAGTTACTCGGGGGGACGGGGCAAAAACATTCAGTACTTC.

This clone occurred once. The genes are TRBV2 and TRBJ2-1; TRBD2 matches 9 bases. The V segment lost 5 bases and the J segment 7 bases; nucleotides outside the gene matches: 9. The V gene's germline CDR1 is SNHLY and CDR2 FYNNEI. The CDR3 contains 15 residues. The CDR3 is CASSSLRGGRNEQFF. Written as DNA, the CDR3 is TGTGCCAGCAGTTCCTTGCGGGGGGGGAGGAATGAGCAGTTCTTC. The full variable domain, completed using reference TRBV2 and TRBJ2-1, is EPEVTQTPSHQVTQMGQEVILRCVPISNHLYFYWYRQILGQKVEFLVSFYNNEISEKSEIFDDQFSVERPDGSNFTLKIRSTKLEDSAMYFCASSSLRGGRNEQFFGPGTRLTVL.

The CDR3 loop is CASSPGTGGWYGYTF. The CDR3, as DNA: TGTGCCAGCAGTCCCGGGACAGGGGGTTGGTATGGCTACACCTTC. The V and J genes are TRBV27 and TRBJ1-2, with 11 bases that match TRBD1. Germline CDR1 MNHEY, CDR2 SMNVEV (reference sequence). V lost 5 bases and J lost 5; bases outside the gene matches: 7. CDR3 length: 15 amino acids.

This chain links TRBV15 with TRBJ2-7, with 9 bases matching TRBD1. The CDR3 loop spans 16 amino acids. J lost 8 bases, V lost 2 bases, and 13 bases had no gene match. Germline CDR1 LNHNV, CDR2 YYDKDF (reference sequence). DNA of the CDR3: TGTGCCACCAGCAGACCTCCGGGACAGGGAACCGAGCAGCAGTACTTC. This sequence encodes CATSRPPGQGTEQQYF.

The gene calls are TRBV29-1 and TRBJ1-6, with 9 bases that match TRBD1. Unmatched junction bases numbered 9, after V lost 7 bases and J lost 8 bases. Germline V gene data show CDR1 as SQVTM and CDR2 as ANQGSEA. CDR3 length: 14 residues. The DNA of the CDR3 is TGCAGCGCCCGAGTGGGACAGGGTGATTCACCCCTCCACTTT. Amino acid sequence: CSARVGQGDSPLHF.